The 27 T cell receptor beta chains below were found in one sample sequenced in a study of blood T cell repertoires in COVID-19. Some clones are missing from TCRdb's copy, which holds only in-frame ones; the method was immunoSEQ multiplex PCR. The sample lists under 300,000 clones, just under 85% seen once, with 4% to 4.5% in the top ten. The source material was peripheral blood. These receptors were obtained from a man aged 50 to 60 with acute or convalescent COVID-19.

The V gene is TRBV7-8, the J gene TRBJ2-7, with a tentative D call TRBD1 (5 bases). The CDR3 runs to 15 residues. Trimming pared 0 bases from V and 1 base from J, leaving 10 bases between. Germline V gene lookup returns CDR1 SGHVS and CDR2 FQNEAQ. CDR3 coding DNA: TGTGCCAGCAGCTTAGCGCTGGACACTTCCTACGAGCAGTACTTC. Amino acids: CASSLALDTSYEQYF.

The chain joins TRBV5-4 to TRBJ2-7, with 7 nucleotides matching TRBD2. The CDR3 is 15 amino acids. Germline lookup yields CDR1 SGHNT and CDR2 YYREEE (reference sequence). V trimming: 0 bases; J trimming: 2 bases; junction bases outside the gene matches: 5. The CDR3: CASSLGGLAAYEQYF. The CDR3 DNA sequence: TGTGCCAGCAGCTTGGGTGGGCTAGCGGCCTACGAGCAGTACTTC. The full variable domain, its missing parts supplied by reference TRBV5-4 and TRBJ2-7, is ETGVTQSPTHLIKTRGQQVTLRCSSQSGHNTVSWYQQALGQGPQFIFQYYREEENGRGNFPPRFSGLQFPNYSSELNVNALELDDSALYLCASSLGGLAAYEQYFGPGTRLTVT.

This rearrangement joins TRBV5-4 to TRBJ1-1, with 8 nucleotides matching TRBD1. Germline assignment: CDR1 SGHNT and CDR2 YYREEE (reference sequence). The ends lost 0 bases at V and 3 bases at J; junction bases unmatched: 4. CDR3 length: 15 amino acids. The CDR3 DNA reads as TGTGCCAGCAGCTTGGGCAGGGGGCAGGACACTGAAGCTTTCTTT. Translation gives CASSLGRGQDTEAFF.

The chain has TRBV12-5 and TRBJ2-2, with D unclear. Germline values: CDR1 LGHNT, CDR2 FRNRAP. The CDR3 is 13 amino acids. Deletions cut 4 bases from V and 7 bases from J, with 10 bases between. The DNA of the CDR3 is TGTGCTAGTGGTTCCCCTACGGTCGGGGAGCTGTTTTTT. Its translation is CASGSPTVGELFF.

The V gene is TRBV28, the J gene TRBJ1-1, with D unclear. There are 12 residues in the CDR3. Trimming removed 3 bases from V and 2 bases from J, with 4 bases in between. CDR1 and CDR2 from the germline V gene are MDHEN and SYDVKM. CDR3 coding DNA: TGTGCCAGCAGTTTCGTAAACACTGAAGCTTTCTTT. Amino acids: CASSFVNTEAFF.

This clone turned up a few times. V gene TRBV3-1 (or the pseudogene TRBV3-2) combines with J gene TRBJ2-1, with 10 bases fitting TRBD2. Trimming at V came to 2 bases and at J to 2 bases, leaving 0 bases not matched to a gene. The CDR3 length is 15 residues. The germline V gene encodes CDR1 LGHDT and CDR2 YNNKEL (reference sequence). The CDR3 here is CASSQLAGAYNEQFF. As DNA, the CDR3 is TGTGCCAGCAGCCAACTAGCGGGGGCCTACAATGAGCAGTTCTTC.

This clone showed up just once. The chain is built from TRBV11-3 and TRBJ2-1; 10 bases are a match to TRBD2. Germline V gives CDR1 SGHNT, CDR2 YENEEA. The J segment lost 0 bases and the V segment lost 5 bases, leaving 10 bases of the junction unmatched. This CDR3 has 18 amino acids. This CDR3 is CASSPGTSAKSSYNEQFF. CDR3 nucleotides: TGTGCCAGCAGCCCGGGGACTAGCGCTAAGAGCTCCTACAATGAGCAGTTCTTC. Supplemented by reference TRBV11-3 and TRBJ2-1, the full variable domain reads EAGVVQSPRYKIIEKKQPVAFWCNPISGHNTLYWYLQNLGQGPELLIRYENEEAVDDSQLPKDRFSAERLKGVDSTLKIQPAELGDSAVYLCASSPGTSAKSSYNEQFFGPGTRLTVL.

The chain employs TRBV6-5 and TRBJ1-5; no firm D call. Trimming cost V 5 bases and J 0 bases, with 5 bases left between them. There are 13 residues in the CDR3. The germline V gene has CDR1 MNHEY and CDR2 SVGAGI. The CDR3 DNA follows: TGTGCCAGCAGTCAAAATAGCAATCAGCCCCAGCATTTT. Translation gives CASSQNSNQPQHF.

J is TRBJ1-6 and V is TRBV30; 8 nucleotides line up with TRBD1. The CDR3 runs 15 residues. Germline CDR1 GTSNPN, CDR2 SVGIG (reference sequence). Trimming at V came to 0 bases and at J to 8 bases, leaving 6 bases not matched to a gene. The chain's CDR3 is CAWSVLDRDHSPLHF. The CDR3 nucleotides read TGTGCCTGGAGTGTACTGGACAGGGACCATTCACCCCTCCACTTT.

This chain links TRBV19 with TRBJ1-2, with TRBD1 matching over 9 bases. The CDR3 runs to 17 residues. Losses at the gene ends were 3 bases for V and 2 bases for J; bases not matched to a gene: 10. In germline, CDR1 is LNHDA, CDR2 SQIVND (reference sequence). The DNA for the CDR3 is TGTGCCAGTAGTATCACCCCACGGACAGGGGAGAACTATGGCTACACCTTC. This sequence encodes CASSITPRTGENYGYTF.

The gene calls are TRBV7-3 and TRBJ2-3; weak D call: TRBD2 (6 bases). Germline values: CDR1 SGHTA, CDR2 FQGTGA. Trimming removed 3 bases from V and 1 base from J, with 8 bases in between. The CDR3 contains 14 residues. The DNA of the CDR3 is TGTGCCAGCAGCTTTAGCGGAGGCACAGATACGCAGTATTTT. It specifies CASSFSGGTDTQYF.

This clone was counted between two and nine times. J is TRBJ2-3 and V is TRBV7-8; 10 bases are shared with TRBD2. After removal of 3 bases from V and 6 bases from J, the junction contained 3 bases not matched to a gene. In germline, CDR1 is SGHVS, CDR2 FQNEAQ. CDR3 size: 14 residues. CDR3: CASSFLAGADTQYF. CDR3 coding DNA: TGTGCCAGCAGCTTCCTAGCGGGAGCGGATACGCAGTATTTT.

The rearrangement joins TRBV29-1 to TRBJ1-1; TRBD1 agrees at 7 bases. The CDR3 is 11 residues long. CDR1 SQVTM and CDR2 ANQGSEA come from the germline V gene. CDR3 residues: CSIGGGTEAFF. CDR3 nucleotides: TGCAGTATAGGGGGCGGCACTGAAGCTTTCTTT.

This chain links TRBV7-8 with TRBJ2-1; 11 bases fit TRBD2. This CDR3 has 14 residues. Germline lookup yields CDR1 SGHVS and CDR2 FQNEAQ. V was clipped by 8 bases and J by 9 bases; unmatched bases: 9. The CDR3 DNA follows: TGTGCCAGCGGTACTAGCGGGGGTATGAGTGAGCAGTTCTTC. It is translated as CASGTSGGMSEQFF.

The gene calls are TRBV27 and TRBJ1-4; 8 bases match TRBD1. CDR1 is MNHEY, CDR2 SMNVEV, per germline (reference sequence). The CDR3 contains 14 residues. J was trimmed by 13 bases and V by 5 bases; bases with no gene match: 12. The CDR3 here is CASSLGTGIGGLFF. DNA for the CDR3: TGTGCCAGCAGTCTCGGGACAGGTATAGGGGGACTGTTTTTT. The full variable domain, completed using reference TRBV27 and TRBJ1-4, is EAQVTQNPRYLITVTGKKLTVTCSQNMNHEYMSWYRQDPGLGLRQIYYSMNVEVTDKGDVPEGYKVSRKEKRNFPLILESPSPNQTSLYFCASSLGTGIGGLFFGSGTQLSVL.

In the case of this clone: Other nucleotide sequences in the sample specify the same CDR3. The rearrangement joins TRBV10-1 to TRBJ2-7; D is undetermined. Germline V gene sequence: CDR1 WNHNN, CDR2 SYGVQD (reference sequence). The CDR3 length is 12 residues. V dropped 3 bases and J dropped 0 bases, with 3 bases sitting between them. CDR3 residues: CASSDSSYEQYF. The CDR3 DNA reads as TGCGCCAGCAGTGACAGCTCCTACGAGCAGTACTTC.

CDR3 in amino acids: CASSESTGTDSRPQHF. CDR3 sequence (DNA): TGCGCCAGCAGTGAGTCGACAGGTACGGACTCTCGGCCCCAGCATTTT. The chain employs TRBV10-1 and TRBJ1-5; D perhaps matches TRBD1 (6 bases). The CDR3 has 16 residues. V gave up 0 bases and J gave up 9 bases, with 18 bases separating them. CDR1 is WNHNN and CDR2 is SYGVQD in the germline V gene (reference sequence).

Remarks on this clone: At the DNA level, this CDR3 is encoded by other sequences in the same sample as well. V gene TRBV6-1 combines with J gene TRBJ1-5, with TRBD1 matching over 9 bases. Germline CDR1 is MNHNS and CDR2 is SASEGT. This CDR3 spans 14 amino acids. J was trimmed by 4 bases and V by 3 bases; bases with no gene match: 1. CDR3 in amino acids: CASSETGGNQPQHF. The CDR3 bases are TGTGCCAGCAGTGAGACAGGGGGAAATCAGCCCCAGCATTTT.

This chain joins TRBV19 and TRBJ2-1; a possible D gene is TRBD2 (6 bases). This CDR3 has 16 amino acids. CDR1 and CDR2 (germline): LNHDA, SQIVND (reference sequence). The germline V and J ends were trimmed by 6 bases and 2 bases, with 17 bases remaining between them. The CDR3 coding sequence is TGTGCCAGTAGGAAGATAGCGGAGAATGCCTACAATGAGCAGTTCTTC. Translated: CASRKIAENAYNEQFF.

The chain is built from TRBV5-4 and TRBJ1-2; D possibly corresponds to TRBD1 (6 bases). V lost 4 bases, J lost 4 bases, and 11 bases lay in between. There are 13 residues in the CDR3. Germline V gene data show CDR1 as SGHNT and CDR2 as YYREEE (reference sequence). CDR3: CASSHTGSYGYTF. CDR3 nucleotides: TGTGCCAGCAGCCATACAGGGTCCTATGGCTACACCTTC. The variable domain in full, completed from reference TRBV5-4 and TRBJ1-2, reads ETGVTQSPTHLIKTRGQQVTLRCSSQSGHNTVSWYQQALGQGPQFIFQYYREEENGRGNFPPRFSGLQFPNYSSELNVNALELDDSALYLCASSHTGSYGYTFGSGTRLTVV.

The genes are TRBV29-1 and TRBJ2-1; D gene uncertain. There are 17 residues in the CDR3. Germline values: CDR1 SQVTM, CDR2 ANQGSEA. Deletions cut 0 bases from V and 0 bases from J, with 15 bases between. The CDR3 loop is CSVEDPGSSSSYNEQFF. CDR3 DNA: TGCAGCGTTGAAGACCCCGGGTCCTCGAGCTCCTACAATGAGCAGTTCTTC.

The chain joins TRBV30 to TRBJ2-3; 8 bases match TRBD2. V dropped 5 bases and J dropped 1; count of bases not matched to a gene: 11. Germline lookup yields CDR1 GTSNPN and CDR2 SVGIG (reference sequence). This CDR3 is built from 16 residues. This CDR3 is CAWGPKVTSGTDTQYF. The DNA of the CDR3 is TGTGCCTGGGGCCCAAAGGTGACTAGCGGCACAGATACGCAGTATTTT.

V is TRBV5-1 and J is TRBJ2-4; TRBD2 aligns across 10 bases. Per germline, CDR1 SGHRS and CDR2 YFSETQ. This CDR3 is built from 16 residues. V shed 4 bases and J 0 bases; nucleotides not matched to a gene: 4. The CDR3 bases are TGCGCCAGCAGCGCCGGGACTAGCGAAGCCAAAAACATTCAGTACTTC. Amino acids: CASSAGTSEAKNIQYF.

The chain uses TRBV7-2 and TRBJ2-7; D call uncertain. Germline lookup yields CDR1 SGHTA and CDR2 FQGNSA. This CDR3 spans 15 amino acids. V was clipped by 1 base and J by 2 bases, with 12 bases between them. The CDR3 DNA is TGTGCCAGCAGCTTAGACAGTACTGGCCCCTACGAGCAGTACTTC. Translated: CASSLDSTGPYEQYF.

In its sample, this clone was seen a few times. The same CDR3 is also encoded by other DNA sequences in this sample. The chain uses TRBV5-6 and TRBJ2-2, with TRBD2 identical over 15 bases. Germline CDR1 SGHDT, CDR2 YYEEEE. This CDR3 region has 16 residues. V shed 4 bases, J shed 5 bases, and the junction held 3 bases outside the gene matches. The CDR3 spells CASSLGLAGGTGELFF. The CDR3 nucleotides read TGTGCCAGCAGCCTGGGACTAGCGGGAGGTACCGGGGAGCTGTTTTTT.

The chain combines TRBV18 with TRBJ2-1, with 8 bases identical to TRBD2. There are 15 residues in the CDR3. Per the germline V gene, CDR1 is KGHSH and CDR2 is LQKENI. Trimming removed 4 bases from V and 8 bases from J; junction bases left unmatched: 10. CDR3 coding DNA: TGTGCCAGCTCACTCATTGGGACTAGTGGGGATGAGCAGTTCTTC. Translated, it gives CASSLIGTSGDEQFF. Drawing the rest from reference TRBV18 and TRBJ2-1, the complete variable domain is NAGVMQNPRHLVRRRGQEARLRCSPMKGHSHVYWYRQLPEEGLKFMVYLQKENIIDESGMPKERFSAEFPKEGPSILRIQQVVRGDSAAYFCASSLIGTSGDEQFFGPGTRLTVL.

In regard to this clone: The junction does not match germline at one end; this may be a read error. The gene calls are TRBV19 and TRBJ1-1; D uncertain. From germline, CDR1 is LNHDA and CDR2 SQIVND (reference sequence). This CDR3 has 13 residues. Here the CDR3 reads CANSMNRNTEAFF. CDR3 coding DNA: TGTGCCAATAGTATGAACAGGAACACTGAAGCTTTCTTT.